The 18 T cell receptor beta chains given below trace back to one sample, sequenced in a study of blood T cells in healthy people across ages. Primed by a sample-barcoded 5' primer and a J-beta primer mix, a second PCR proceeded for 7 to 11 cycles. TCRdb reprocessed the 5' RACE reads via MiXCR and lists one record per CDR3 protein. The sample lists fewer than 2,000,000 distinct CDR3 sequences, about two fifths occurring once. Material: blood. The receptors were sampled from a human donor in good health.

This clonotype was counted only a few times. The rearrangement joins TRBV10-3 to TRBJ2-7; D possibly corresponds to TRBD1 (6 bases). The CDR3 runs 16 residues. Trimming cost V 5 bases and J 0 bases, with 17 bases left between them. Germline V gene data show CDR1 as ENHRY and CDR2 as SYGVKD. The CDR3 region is CAISLSTGQSSYEQYF. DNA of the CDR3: TGTGCCATCAGTCTATCGACAGGCCAAAGCTCCTACGAGCAGTACTTC.

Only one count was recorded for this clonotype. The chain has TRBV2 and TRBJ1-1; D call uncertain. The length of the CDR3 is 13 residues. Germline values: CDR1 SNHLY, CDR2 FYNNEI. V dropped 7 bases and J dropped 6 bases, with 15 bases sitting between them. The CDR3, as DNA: TGTGCCAGCAACGAACGGGCTTGGGCTGAAGCTTTCTTT. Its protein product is CASNERAWAEAFF.

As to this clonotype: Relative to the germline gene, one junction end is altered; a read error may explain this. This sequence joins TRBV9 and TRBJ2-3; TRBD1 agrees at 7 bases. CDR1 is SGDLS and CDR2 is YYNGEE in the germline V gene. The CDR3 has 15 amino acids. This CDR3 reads CASGVGDRSTDTQYF. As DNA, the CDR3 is TGTGCCAGCGGCGTAGGGGACAGAAGCACAGATACGCAGTATTTT.

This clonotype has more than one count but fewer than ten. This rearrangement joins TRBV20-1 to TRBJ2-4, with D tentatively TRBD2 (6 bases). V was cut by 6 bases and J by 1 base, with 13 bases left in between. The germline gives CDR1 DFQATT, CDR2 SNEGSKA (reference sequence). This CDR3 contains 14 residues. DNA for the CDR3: TGCAGTGCATTGCGGGGTTTTGCCAAAAACATTCAGTACTTC. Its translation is CSALRGFAKNIQYF.

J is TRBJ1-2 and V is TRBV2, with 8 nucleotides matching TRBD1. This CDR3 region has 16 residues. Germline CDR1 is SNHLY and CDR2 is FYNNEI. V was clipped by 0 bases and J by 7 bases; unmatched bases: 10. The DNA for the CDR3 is TGTGCCAGCAGTGAAGCGAAGTACAGGGGGAAAATTGGCTACACCTTC. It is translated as CASSEAKYRGKIGYTF.

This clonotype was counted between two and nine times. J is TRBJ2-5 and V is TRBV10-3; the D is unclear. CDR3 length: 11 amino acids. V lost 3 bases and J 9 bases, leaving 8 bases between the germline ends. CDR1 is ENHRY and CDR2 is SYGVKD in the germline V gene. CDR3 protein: CAISEVDSQYF. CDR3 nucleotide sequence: TGTGCCATCAGTGAAGTCGACTCCCAGTACTTC.

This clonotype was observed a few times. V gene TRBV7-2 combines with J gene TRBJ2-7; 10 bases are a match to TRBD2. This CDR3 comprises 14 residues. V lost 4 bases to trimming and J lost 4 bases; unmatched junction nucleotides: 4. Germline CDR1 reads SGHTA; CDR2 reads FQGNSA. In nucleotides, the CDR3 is TGTGCCAGCAGCTCTCTAGCGGGAGAATACGAGCAGTACTTC. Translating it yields CASSSLAGEYEQYF.

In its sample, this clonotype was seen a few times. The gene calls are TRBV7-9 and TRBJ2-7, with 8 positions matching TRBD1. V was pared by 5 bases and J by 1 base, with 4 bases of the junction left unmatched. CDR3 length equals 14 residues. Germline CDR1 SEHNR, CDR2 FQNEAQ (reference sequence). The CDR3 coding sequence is TGTGCCAGCAGCGACAGGGGCGAATCCTACGAGCAGTACTTC. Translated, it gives CASSDRGESYEQYF. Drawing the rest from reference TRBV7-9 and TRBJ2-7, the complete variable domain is DTGVSQNPRHKITKRGQNVTFRCDPISEHNRLYWYRQTLGQGPEFLTYFQNEAQLEKSRLLSDRFSAERPKGSFSTLEIQRTEQGDSAMYLCASSDRGESYEQYFGPGTRLTVT.

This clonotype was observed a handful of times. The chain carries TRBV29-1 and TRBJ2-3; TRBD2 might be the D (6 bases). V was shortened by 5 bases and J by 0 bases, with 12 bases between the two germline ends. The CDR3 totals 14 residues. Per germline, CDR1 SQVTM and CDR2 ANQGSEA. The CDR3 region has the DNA TGCAGCGTTCTGGGACTGAAAAGCACAGATACGCAGTATTTT. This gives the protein CSVLGLKSTDTQYF.

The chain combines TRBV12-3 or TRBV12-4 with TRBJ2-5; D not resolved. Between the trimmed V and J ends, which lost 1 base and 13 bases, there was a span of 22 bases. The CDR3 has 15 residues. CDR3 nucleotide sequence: TGTGCCAGCAGTTTAGACTTGTCGAACAGCATGGGTCTGTACTTC. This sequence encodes CASSLDLSNSMGLYF.

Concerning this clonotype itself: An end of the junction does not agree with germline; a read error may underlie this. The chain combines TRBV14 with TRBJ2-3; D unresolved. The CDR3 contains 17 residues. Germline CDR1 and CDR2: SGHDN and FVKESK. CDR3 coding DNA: TGTGCCAGCAGCCAAGATGTATCGTGGTCCGGCACAGATGCGCAGTATTTT. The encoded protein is CASSQDVSWSGTDAQYF.

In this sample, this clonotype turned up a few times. The CDR3 loop is CASSLVGGGDYEQYF. CDR3 nucleotide sequence: TGTGCCAGCAGCTTAGTTGGAGGGGGTGACTACGAGCAGTACTTC. The V gene is TRBV7-2, the J gene TRBJ2-7; D is possibly TRBD1 or TRBD2 (6 bases each). Germline lookup yields CDR1 SGHTA and CDR2 FQGNSA. CDR3 length: 15 amino acids. The V gene lost 1 base and the J gene lost 3 bases, with 13 bases spanning the gap.

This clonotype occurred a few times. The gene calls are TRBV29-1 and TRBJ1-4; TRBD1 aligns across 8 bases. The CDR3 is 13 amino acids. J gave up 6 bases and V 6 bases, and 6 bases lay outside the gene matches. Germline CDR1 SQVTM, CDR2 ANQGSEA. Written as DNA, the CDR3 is TGCAGCGTCCTCAGGGGGCGCCATGAAAAACTGTTTTTT. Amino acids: CSVLRGRHEKLFF.

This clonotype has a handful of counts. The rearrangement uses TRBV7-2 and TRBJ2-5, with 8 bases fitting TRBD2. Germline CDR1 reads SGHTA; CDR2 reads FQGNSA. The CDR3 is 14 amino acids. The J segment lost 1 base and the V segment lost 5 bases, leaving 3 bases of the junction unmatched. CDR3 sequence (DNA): TGTGCCAGCAGCCCAGCGGGGGCCCAAGAGACCCAGTACTTC. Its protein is CASSPAGAQETQYF.

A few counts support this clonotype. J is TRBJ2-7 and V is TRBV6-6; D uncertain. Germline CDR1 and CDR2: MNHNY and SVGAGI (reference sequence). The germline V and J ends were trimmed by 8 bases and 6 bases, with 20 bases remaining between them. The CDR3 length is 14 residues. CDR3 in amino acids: CASSRWSEIPEQYF. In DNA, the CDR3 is TGTGCCAGCTCTAGGTGGTCCGAAATTCCCGAGCAGTACTTC.

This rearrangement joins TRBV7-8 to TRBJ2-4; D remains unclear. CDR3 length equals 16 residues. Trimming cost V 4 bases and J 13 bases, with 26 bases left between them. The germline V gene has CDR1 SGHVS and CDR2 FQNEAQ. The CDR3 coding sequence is TGTGCCAGCAGCTCTCGAATTAGAGAAGGATACAATGAGCAGTACTTC. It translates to CASSSRIREGYNEQYF.

DNA of the CDR3: TGTGCCAGCAGTGTCGACAGGGAGGGCATTCAGTACTTC. Its protein is CASSVDREGIQYF. The chain joins TRBV6-1 to TRBJ2-4; D possibly uses TRBD1 or TRBD2 (7 bases each). The ends were cut back, 4 bases at V and 9 bases at J, with 13 bases in the middle. This CDR3 region has 13 residues. Germline V gene sequence: CDR1 MNHNS, CDR2 SASEGT.

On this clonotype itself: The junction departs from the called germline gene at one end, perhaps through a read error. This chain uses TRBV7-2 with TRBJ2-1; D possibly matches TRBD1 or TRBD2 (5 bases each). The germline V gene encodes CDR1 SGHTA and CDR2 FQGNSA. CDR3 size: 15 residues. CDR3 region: CAGSPGARLSNEQFF. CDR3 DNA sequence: TGTGCCGGCAGCCCCGGGGCCCGACTCTCCAATGAGCAGTTCTTC.